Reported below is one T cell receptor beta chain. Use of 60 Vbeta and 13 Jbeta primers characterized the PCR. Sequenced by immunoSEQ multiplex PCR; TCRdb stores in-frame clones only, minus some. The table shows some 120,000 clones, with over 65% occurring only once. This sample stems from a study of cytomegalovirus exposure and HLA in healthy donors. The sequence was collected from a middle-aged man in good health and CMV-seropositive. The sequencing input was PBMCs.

CDR3 in amino acids: CASSVWGVGYTF. The CDR3 DNA reads TGTGCCAGCAGTGTCTGGGGGGTTGGCTACACCTTC. V usage is TRBV6-1 and J usage is TRBJ1-2; a weak D match, TRBD1 (5 bases). There are 12 residues in the CDR3. V lost 4 bases, J lost 7 bases, and 10 bases lay in between. Germline V gene lookup returns CDR1 MNHNS and CDR2 SASEGT.